These 8 T cell receptor beta chains originate from one sample sequenced in a study of T cells after yellow fever vaccination. TCRdb re-called the 5' RACE reads with MiXCR, one entry per CDR3 protein. The table shows some 290,000 distinct CDR3 sequences, with roughly 10% occurring only once. The sample consisted of CD4+ T cells sorted from PBMCs, taken 45 days after the yellow fever booster vaccination. These receptor sequences come from a man younger than 35 who received the YFV17D yellow fever vaccine.

The chain combines TRBV24-1 with TRBJ2-3; weak D call: TRBD2 (6 bases). Trimming removed 10 bases from V and 1 base from J, with 11 bases in between. The length of the CDR3 is 13 residues. Germline V gene data show CDR1 as KGHDR and CDR2 as SFDVKD. In nucleotides, the CDR3 is TGTGCCACAGGAGGGACTGGCACAGATACGCAGTATTTT. Its protein product is CATGGTGTDTQYF.

The chain has TRBV4-3 and TRBJ2-5, with 12 bases that match TRBD2. Germline V lookup: CDR1 LGHNA, CDR2 YSLEER. Germline trimming cut 0 bases from V and 7 bases from J; bases unmatched to any gene: 6. The CDR3 consists of 16 residues. The CDR3 coding sequence is TGCGCCAGCAGCCAAGAGCTAGCGGGGGGGAAAGCGACCCAGTACTTC. Its protein product is CASSQELAGGKATQYF.

Details on this clonotype: A much larger clone differs from this one at a single base, so this may be a read error. V and J are TRBV5-1 and TRBJ1-2; the D gene is possibly TRBD1 (5 bases). Germline values: CDR1 SGHRS, CDR2 YFSETQ. The CDR3 spans 13 residues. The V end was cut by 1 base, the J end by 8 bases, with 12 bases between. DNA for the CDR3: TGCGCCAGCAGCTTGACCAGGGACGGCGGCTACACCTTC. As protein: CASSLTRDGGYTF. Full variable domain (rest looked up from reference TRBV5-1 and TRBJ1-2): KAGVTQTPRYLIKTRGQQVTLSCSPISGHRSVSWYQQTPGQGLQFLFEYFSETQRNKGNFPGRFSGRQFSNSRSEMNVSTLELGDSALYLCASSLTRDGGYTFGSGTRLTVV.

The table lists this clonotype with a few counts. The chain has TRBV6-2 or TRBV6-3 and TRBJ2-7; D may be TRBD2 (6 bases). The germline CDR1 and CDR2 sequences are MNHEY and SVGEGT. The CDR3 spans 17 residues. V lost 4 bases and J 0 bases, leaving 19 bases between the germline ends. The CDR3 DNA reads TGTGCCAGCAGTTTCCAACTGGGAGGATCGGGCTCCTACGAGCAGTACGTC. This gives the protein CASSFQLGGSGSYEQYV.

The table lists this clonotype with many counts. The genes are TRBV4-3 and TRBJ1-2; D ambiguous. V shed 0 bases and J shed 4 bases, with 6 bases lying between them. CDR1 is LGHNA and CDR2 is YSLEER in the germline V gene. The CDR3 has 13 amino acids. The CDR3 reads CASSQDWIYGYTF. In nucleotides, the CDR3 is TGCGCCAGCAGCCAAGATTGGATCTATGGCTACACCTTC.

This sequence joins TRBV12-3 or TRBV12-4 and TRBJ1-1; no definite D call. Trimming removed 0 bases at V and 6 bases at J, with 11 bases between. The CDR3 loop spans 14 amino acids. The CDR3: CASSLAAVDAEAFF. The CDR3 nucleotides are TGTGCCAGCAGTTTAGCGGCGGTAGACGCTGAAGCTTTCTTT.

The chain employs TRBV9 and TRBJ1-5, with 7 bases identical to TRBD1. The germline CDR1 and CDR2 sequences are SGDLS and YYNGEE. The CDR3 is made up of 14 amino acids. The junction had 4 bases not matched to a gene; V was cut back by 4 bases and J by 3 bases. The CDR3 region is CASSLTGDNQPQHF. CDR3 in DNA: TGTGCCAGCAGCCTCACAGGGGACAATCAGCCCCAGCATTTT.

This chain joins TRBV11-2 and TRBJ2-5, with 8 bases identical to TRBD2. J gave up 4 bases and V 0 bases, and 7 bases lay outside the gene matches. The CDR3 runs to 16 residues. Germline CDR1 SGHAT, CDR2 FQNNGV. In nucleotides, the CDR3 is TGTGCCAGCAGCTTAGACCGGGGGGGCCTTAGAGAGACCCAGTACTTC. Protein: CASSLDRGGLRETQYF.